The clone carrying this T cell receptor beta chain appeared a single time. Antigen: not known. Profiled with immunoSEQ multiplex PCR; TCRdb holds only in-frame clones, not every one. The table has about 130,000 clones, 92% seen once. The data originate from a study of T cell responses to AZD1222 COVID-19 vaccine. The study, taken as a whole, reports: The repertoires were collected only after the peak T cell response.

The V end lost 4 bases, the J end lost 7 bases, and 14 bases lay between the germline ends. Germline V gene data show CDR1 as MNHEY and CDR2 as SVGAGI. This CDR3 has 13 amino acids. The sample was peripheral blood, taken 28 days after the second AZD1222 dose. The clonotype comes from an adult who received the AZD1222 COVID-19 vaccine. V is TRBV6-5 and J is TRBJ2-7; a weak D match, TRBD1 (6 bases). The CDR3 is CASSSPGQREQYF. The CDR3 nucleotides read TGTGCCAGCAGTTCCCCCGGACAGAGGGAGCAGTACTTC.